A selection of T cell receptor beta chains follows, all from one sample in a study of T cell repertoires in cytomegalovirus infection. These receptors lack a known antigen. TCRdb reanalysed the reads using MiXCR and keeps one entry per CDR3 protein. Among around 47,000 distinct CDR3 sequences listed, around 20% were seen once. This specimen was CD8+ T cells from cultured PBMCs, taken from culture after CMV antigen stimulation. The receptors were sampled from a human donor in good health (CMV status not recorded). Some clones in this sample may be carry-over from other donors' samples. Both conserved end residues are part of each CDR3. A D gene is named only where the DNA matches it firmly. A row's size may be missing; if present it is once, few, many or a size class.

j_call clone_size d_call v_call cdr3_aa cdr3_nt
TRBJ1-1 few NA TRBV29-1 CSVVPGGNTEAFF TGCAGCGTTGTTCCCGGGGGGAACACTGAAGCTTTCTTT
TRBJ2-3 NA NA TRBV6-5 CASRRGTDTQYF TGTGCCAGCCGACGAGGCACAGATACGCAGTATTTT
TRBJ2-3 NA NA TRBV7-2 CASSLRFDTQYF TGTGCCAGCAGCTTACGATTCGATACGCAGTATTTT
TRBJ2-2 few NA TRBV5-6 CASSILLVQATGELFF TGTGCCAGCAGCATACTACTAGTACAAGCCACCGGGGAGCTGTTTTTT
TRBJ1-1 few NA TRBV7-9 CASSFFGGRVADTEAFF TGTGCCAGCAGCTTTTTCGGGGGGCGAGTGGCAGACACTGAAGCTTTCTTT
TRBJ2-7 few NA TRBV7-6 CASSSYRESYEQYF TGTGCCAGCAGCTCCTACCGAGAGAGCTACGAGCAGTACTTC
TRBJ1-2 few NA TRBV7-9 CASSLARQEYYGYTF TGTGCCAGCAGCTTAGCGCGGCAAGAGTACTATGGCTACACCTTC
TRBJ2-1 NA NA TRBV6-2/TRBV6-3 CASSPTGTEQFF TGTGCCAGCAGTCCAACCGGGACAGAGCAGTTCTTC
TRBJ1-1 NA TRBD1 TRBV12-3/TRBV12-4 CASRPDRVDTEAFF TGTGCCAGCAGACCGGACAGGGTGGACACTGAAGCTTTCTTT
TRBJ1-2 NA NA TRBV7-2 CASSLGGLQGDGYTF TGTGCCAGCAGCTTAGGGGGACTACAGGGAGATGGCTACACCTTC
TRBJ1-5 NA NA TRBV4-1 CASSQLRDQPQHF TGCGCCAGCAGCCAACTCAGAGATCAGCCCCAGCATTTT
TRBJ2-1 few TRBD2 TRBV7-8 CASRPLSGSSYNEQFF TGTGCCAGCAGGCCACTTAGCGGGAGCTCCTACAATGAGCAGTTCTTC
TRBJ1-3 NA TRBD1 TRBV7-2 CASSLLTGSGNTIYF TGTGCCAGCAGCCTACTGACAGGGTCTGGAAACACCATATATTTT
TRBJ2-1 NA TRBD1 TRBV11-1 CASRRQGDYNEQFF TGTGCCAGCAGGCGACAGGGGGATTACAATGAGCAGTTCTTC
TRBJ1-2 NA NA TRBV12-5 CASGLPESGFPYGYTF TGTGCTAGTGGTTTGCCTGAGAGCGGGTTCCCCTATGGCTACACCTTC
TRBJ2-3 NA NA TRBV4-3 CASSPGGDTQYF TGCGCCAGCAGTCCCGGGGGAGATACGCAGTATTTT
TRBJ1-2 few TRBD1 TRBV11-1 CASGWDSPNYGYTF TGTGCCAGCGGATGGGACAGCCCTAACTATGGCTACACCTTC
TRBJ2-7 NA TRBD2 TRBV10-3 CAAGLAGGLEQYF TGTGCCGCGGGACTAGCGGGGGGGCTAGAGCAGTACTTC
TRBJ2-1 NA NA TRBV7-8 CASSPGYRDNEQFF TGTGCCAGCAGCCCGGGATATCGGGACAATGAGCAGTTCTTC
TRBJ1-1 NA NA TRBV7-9 CASSLASIITEAFF TGTGCCAGCAGCTTAGCCTCTATTATCACTGAAGCTTTCTTT
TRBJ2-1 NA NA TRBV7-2 CASSLQLNNEQFF TGTGCCAGCAGCTTACAACTAAACAATGAGCAGTTCTTC
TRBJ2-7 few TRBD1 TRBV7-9 CASSLRDRGFYEQYF TGTGCCAGCAGCCTCCGGGACAGGGGATTCTACGAGCAGTACTTC
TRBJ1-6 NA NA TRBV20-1 CSARERRTSSYNSPLHF TGCAGTGCTAGAGAAAGACGTACTAGCTCCTATAATTCACCCCTCCACTTT
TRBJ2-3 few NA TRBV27 CASSPPGVRMGTQYF TGTGCCAGTTCCCCCCCAGGGGTACGGATGGGTACGCAGTATTTT
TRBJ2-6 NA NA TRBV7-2 CATWGRSGANVLTF TGTGCCACCTGGGGGAGATCTGGGGCCAACGTCCTGACTTTC
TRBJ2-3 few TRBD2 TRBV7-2 CASSFLGGDTDTQYF TGTGCCAGCAGCTTTCTCGGGGGGGACACAGATACGCAGTATTTT
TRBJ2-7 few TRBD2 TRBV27 CASSASLRGESSYEQYF TGTGCCAGCAGTGCCTCCCTCCGGGGGGAAAGCTCCTACGAGCAGTACTTC
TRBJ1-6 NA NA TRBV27 CASSFRPYNSPLHF TGTGCCAGCAGTTTCCGTCCTTATAATTCACCCCTCCACTTT
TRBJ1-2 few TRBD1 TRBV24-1 CATSDLRQGTYGYTF TGTGCCACCAGTGATTTGCGACAGGGGACCTATGGCTACACCTTC
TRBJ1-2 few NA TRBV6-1 CASSEEDFEAYYGYTF TGTGCCAGCAGTGAAGAGGATTTTGAGGCGTACTATGGCTACACCTTC
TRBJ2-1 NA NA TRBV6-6 CASTPQNSYNEQFF TGTGCCAGCACCCCTCAGAACTCCTACAATGAGCAGTTCTTC
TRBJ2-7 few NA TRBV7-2 CASSSLLGGPFSYEQYF TGTGCCAGCAGCTCCCTCCTCGGGGGACCCTTCTCCTACGAGCAGTACTTC
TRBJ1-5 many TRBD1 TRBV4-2 CASSHIFRDSGIGPQHF TGTGCCAGCAGCCACATTTTCCGGGACAGCGGAATCGGGCCCCAGCATTTT
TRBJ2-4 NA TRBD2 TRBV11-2 CASSSPPGGTRAKNIQYF TGTGCCAGCAGCTCCCCACCGGGGGGGACGAGAGCCAAAAACATTCAGTACTTC
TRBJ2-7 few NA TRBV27 CASTGPGSYEQYF TGTGCCAGCACGGGACCAGGTTCCTACGAGCAGTACTTC
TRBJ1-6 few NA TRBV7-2 CASSPDRFEAYNSPLHF TGTGCCAGCAGCCCCGACAGATTTGAGGCCTATAATTCACCCCTCCACTTT
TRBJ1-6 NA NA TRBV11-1 CASSHQGSRYNSPLHF TGTGCCAGCAGCCACCAGGGAAGTCGCTATAATTCACCCCTCCACTTT
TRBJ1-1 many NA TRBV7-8 CASSLADRGLRTEAFF TGTGCCAGCAGCTTAGCGGATAGGGGGTTGCGTACTGAAGCTTTCTTT
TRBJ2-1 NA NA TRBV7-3 CAWGRGNEQFF TGTGCCTGGGGGCGAGGGAATGAGCAGTTCTTC
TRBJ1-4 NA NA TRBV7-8 CASNKDKEGVLSEKLFF TGTGCCAGCAACAAGGACAAAGAGGGAGTCCTCTCAGAAAAACTGTTTTTT
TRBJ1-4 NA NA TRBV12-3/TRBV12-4 CASSSLSHNEKLFF TGTGCCAGCAGTTCCCTTTCCCATAATGAAAAACTGTTTTTT
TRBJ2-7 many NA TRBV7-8 CASSSTRGSSYEQYF TGTGCCAGCAGCTCGACCAGGGGCAGCAGTTACGAGCAGTACTTC